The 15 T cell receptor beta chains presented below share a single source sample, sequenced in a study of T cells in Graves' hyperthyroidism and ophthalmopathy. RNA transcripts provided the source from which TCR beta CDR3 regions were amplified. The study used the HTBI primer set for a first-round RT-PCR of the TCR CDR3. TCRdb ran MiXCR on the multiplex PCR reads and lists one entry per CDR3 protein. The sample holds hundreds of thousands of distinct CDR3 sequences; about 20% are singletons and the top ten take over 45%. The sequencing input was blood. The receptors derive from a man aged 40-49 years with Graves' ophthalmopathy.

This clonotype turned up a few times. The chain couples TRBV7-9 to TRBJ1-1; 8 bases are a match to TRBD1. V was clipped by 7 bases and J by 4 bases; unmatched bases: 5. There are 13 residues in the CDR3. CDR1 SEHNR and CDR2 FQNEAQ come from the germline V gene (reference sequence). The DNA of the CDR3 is TGTGCCAGCACCCACAGGGGGGGCACTGAAGCTTTCTTT. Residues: CASTHRGGTEAFF.

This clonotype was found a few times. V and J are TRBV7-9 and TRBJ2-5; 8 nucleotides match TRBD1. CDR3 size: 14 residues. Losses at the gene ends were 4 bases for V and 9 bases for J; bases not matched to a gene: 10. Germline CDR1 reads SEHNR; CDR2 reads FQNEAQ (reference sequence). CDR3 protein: CASSYRTGFFPQYF. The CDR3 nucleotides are TGTGCCAGCAGCTATAGGACAGGGTTTTTCCCCCAGTACTTC.

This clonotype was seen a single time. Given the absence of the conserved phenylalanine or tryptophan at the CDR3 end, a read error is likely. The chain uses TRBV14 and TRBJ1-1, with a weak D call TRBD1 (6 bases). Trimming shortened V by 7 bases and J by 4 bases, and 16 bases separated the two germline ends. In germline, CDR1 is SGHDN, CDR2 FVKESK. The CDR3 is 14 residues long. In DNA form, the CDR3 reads TGTGCCAGCAAGGGGGGCGGAAGGATCACTGAAGCTTTCTCT. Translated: CASKGGGRITEAFS.

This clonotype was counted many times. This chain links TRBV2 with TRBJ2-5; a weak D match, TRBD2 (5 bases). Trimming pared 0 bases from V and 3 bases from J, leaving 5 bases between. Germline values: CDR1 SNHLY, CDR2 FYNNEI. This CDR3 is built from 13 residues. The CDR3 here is CASSEAGEETQYF. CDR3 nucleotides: TGTGCCAGCAGTGAAGCGGGAGAAGAGACCCAGTACTTC.

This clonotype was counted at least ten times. CDR3 protein: CASSSSGGGLADQETQYF. The CDR3, as DNA: TGTGCCAGCAGCTCCTCGGGAGGGGGACTAGCGGACCAAGAGACCCAGTACTTC. The rearrangement uses TRBV11-2 and TRBJ2-5, with 11 bases fitting TRBD2. V lost 4 bases, J lost 0 bases, and 10 bases stayed unmatched. The CDR3 is 18 amino acids. Germline loops: CDR1 SGHAT, CDR2 FQNNGV.

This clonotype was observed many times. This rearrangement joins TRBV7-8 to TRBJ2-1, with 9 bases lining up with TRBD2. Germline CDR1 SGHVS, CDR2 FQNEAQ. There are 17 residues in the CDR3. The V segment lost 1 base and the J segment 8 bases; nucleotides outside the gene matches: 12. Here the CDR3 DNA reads TGTGCCAGCAGCTTAGAAGTCCGCGGGAGGGCCGGGGATGAGCAGTTCTTC. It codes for CASSLEVRGRAGDEQFF.

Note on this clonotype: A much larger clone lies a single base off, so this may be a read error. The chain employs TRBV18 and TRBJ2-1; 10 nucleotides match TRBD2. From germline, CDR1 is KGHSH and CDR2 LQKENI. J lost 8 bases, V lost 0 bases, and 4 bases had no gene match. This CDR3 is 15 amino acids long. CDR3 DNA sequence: TGTGCCAGCTCACCACCGGGACTAGCGACTCATGAGCAGTTCTTC. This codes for CASSPPGLATHEQFF.

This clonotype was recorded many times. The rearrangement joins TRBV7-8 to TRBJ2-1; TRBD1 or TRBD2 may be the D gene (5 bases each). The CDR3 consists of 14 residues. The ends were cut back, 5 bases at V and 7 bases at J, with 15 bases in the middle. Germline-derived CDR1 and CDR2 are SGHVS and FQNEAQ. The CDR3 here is CASSVGLKGNEQFF. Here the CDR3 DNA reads TGTGCCAGCAGCGTCGGACTGAAGGGGAATGAGCAGTTCTTC. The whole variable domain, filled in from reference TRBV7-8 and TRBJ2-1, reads GAGVSQSPRYKVAKRGQDVALRCDPISGHVSLFWYQQALGQGPEFLTYFQNEAQLDKSGLPSDRFFAERPEGSVSTLKIQRTQQEDSAVYLCASSVGLKGNEQFFGPGTRLTVL.

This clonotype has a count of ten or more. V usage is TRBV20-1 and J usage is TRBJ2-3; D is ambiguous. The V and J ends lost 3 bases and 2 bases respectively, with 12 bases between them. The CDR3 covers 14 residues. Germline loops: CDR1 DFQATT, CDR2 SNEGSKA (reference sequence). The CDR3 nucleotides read TGCAGTGCTAGGGACGTTCGCCACACAGATACGCAGTATTTT. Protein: CSARDVRHTDTQYF.

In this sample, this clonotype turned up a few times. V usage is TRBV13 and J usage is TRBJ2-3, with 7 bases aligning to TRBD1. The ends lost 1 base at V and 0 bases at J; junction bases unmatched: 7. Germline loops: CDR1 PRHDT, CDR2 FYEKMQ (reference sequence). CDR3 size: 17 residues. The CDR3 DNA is TGTGCCAGCAGCTTAGCGGCCGAGACAGGGAGCACAGATACGCAGTATTTT. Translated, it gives CASSLAAETGSTDTQYF.

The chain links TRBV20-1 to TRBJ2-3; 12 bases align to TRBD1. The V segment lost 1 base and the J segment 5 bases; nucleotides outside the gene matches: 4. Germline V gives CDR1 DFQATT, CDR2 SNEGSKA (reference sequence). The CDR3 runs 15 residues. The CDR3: CSARGDRGRVDTQYF. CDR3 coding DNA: TGCAGTGCTAGAGGGGACAGGGGGCGAGTAGATACGCAGTATTTT.

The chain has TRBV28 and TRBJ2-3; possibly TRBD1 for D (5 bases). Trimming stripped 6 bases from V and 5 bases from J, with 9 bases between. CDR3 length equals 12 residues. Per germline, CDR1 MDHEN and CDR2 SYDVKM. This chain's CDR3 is CASSSTVDTQYF. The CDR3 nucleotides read TGTGCCAGCAGCTCGACAGTAGATACGCAGTATTTT.

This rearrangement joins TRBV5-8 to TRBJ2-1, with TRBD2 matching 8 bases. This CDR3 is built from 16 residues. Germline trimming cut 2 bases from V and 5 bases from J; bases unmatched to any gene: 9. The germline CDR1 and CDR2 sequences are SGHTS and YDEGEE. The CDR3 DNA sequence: TGTGCCAGCAGCTTAGTAGGTAGCGGGGTAAACAATGAGCAGTTCTTC. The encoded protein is CASSLVGSGVNNEQFF.

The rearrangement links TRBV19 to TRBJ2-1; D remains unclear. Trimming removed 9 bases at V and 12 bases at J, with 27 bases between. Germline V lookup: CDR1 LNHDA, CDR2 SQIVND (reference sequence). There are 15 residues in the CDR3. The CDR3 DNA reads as TGTGCCAGCCGACCTACCCGTAACGCCCTCGGCGGGCAGTTCTTC. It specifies CASRPTRNALGGQFF.

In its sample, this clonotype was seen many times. CDR3 coding DNA: TGTGCCAGCAGCTTAGATGGGGGTACGTCAGATACGCAGTATTTT. Protein product: CASSLDGGTSDTQYF. V is TRBV11-2 and J is TRBJ2-3; D is perhaps TRBD1 or TRBD2 (5 bases each). V lost 0 bases to trimming and J lost 4 bases, with 11 bases between them. Germline V gene lookup returns CDR1 SGHAT and CDR2 FQNNGV. The CDR3 runs to 15 residues.